The 26 T cell receptor beta chains listed next were all sequenced from one sample in a study of blood T cell repertoires in COVID-19. Profiled with immunoSEQ multiplex PCR; TCRdb holds only in-frame clones, not every one. The sample consists of more than 65,000 clones, over 65% of them appearing once. Sample: peripheral blood. The receptor source for this set is a woman aged 70-85 years with acute or convalescent COVID-19.

The rearrangement links TRBV5-1 to TRBJ1-6, with 7 positions matching TRBD1. The CDR3 spans 15 residues. V lost 5 bases and J lost 10; bases outside the gene matches: 12. CDR1 and CDR2 (germline): SGHRS, YFSETQ. The CDR3 loop reads CASSPSGTEVSPLHF. For the CDR3, the DNA is TGCGCCAGCAGTCCCTCCGGGACAGAAGTCTCACCCCTCCACTTT.

Here the CDR3 reads CASSLTGAYGYTF. CDR3 coding DNA: TGTGCCAGCAGTCTTACAGGGGCTTATGGCTACACCTTC. This sequence joins TRBV5-4 and TRBJ1-2, with 7 bases matching TRBD1. The CDR3 loop spans 13 amino acids. Germline V lookup: CDR1 SGHNT, CDR2 YYREEE (reference sequence). With V trimmed by 5 bases and J by 5 bases, 6 bases remained unmatched. Filled out from reference TRBV5-4 and TRBJ1-2, the complete variable domain reads ETGVTQSPTHLIKTRGQQVTLRCSSQSGHNTVSWYQQALGQGPQFIFQYYREEENGRGNFPPRFSGLQFPNYSSELNVNALELDDSALYLCASSLTGAYGYTFGSGTRLTVV.

The chain employs TRBV6-5 and TRBJ1-1; 8 nucleotides line up with TRBD1. Germline trimming cut 7 bases from V and 5 bases from J; bases unmatched to any gene: 12. CDR1 MNHEY and CDR2 SVGAGI come from the germline V gene. The CDR3 contains 15 residues. CDR3 DNA sequence: TGTGCCAGCACAATAAAACAGGGGGGGGTGACTGAAGCTTTCTTT. This gives the protein CASTIKQGGVTEAFF.

The chain is built from TRBV7-9 and TRBJ1-5, with 8 nucleotides matching TRBD1. This CDR3 is built from 15 residues. The J segment lost 6 bases and the V segment lost 5 bases, leaving 9 bases of the junction unmatched. Germline V lookup: CDR1 SEHNR, CDR2 FQNEAQ (reference sequence). The CDR3: CASSAGTGRSQPQHF. As DNA, the CDR3 is TGTGCCAGCAGCGCCGGGACAGGCAGGAGTCAGCCCCAGCATTTT.

The chain uses TRBV7-6 and TRBJ1-3; D unclear. The V end lost 2 bases, the J end lost 3 bases, and 8 bases lay between the germline ends. Germline CDR1 is SGHVS and CDR2 is FNYEAQ. The CDR3 extends over 14 amino acids. CDR3 bases: TGTGCCAGCAGCTTAAGGAGTGGTGGAAACACCATATATTTT. It codes for CASSLRSGGNTIYF.

The chain couples TRBV6-5 to TRBJ1-1; tentative D call: TRBD1 (6 bases). Trimming took 2 bases from V and 4 from J, leaving 17 bases between them. The CDR3 contains 16 residues. Per germline, CDR1 MNHEY and CDR2 SVGAGI. The CDR3 DNA follows: TGTGCCAGCAGTTACCGGGGGGCCGGGCACGGCACTGAAGCTTTCTTT. Its translation: CASSYRGAGHGTEAFF.

The V gene is TRBV24-1, the J gene TRBJ2-1; TRBD1 might be the D (6 bases). With 5 bases removed from V and 4 bases from J, the gap between germline ends came to 11 bases. The CDR3 runs 14 residues. From germline, CDR1 is KGHDR and CDR2 SFDVKD. As DNA, the CDR3 is TGTGCCACCAGTGGTGACAGGCCTTACAATGAGCAGTTCTTC. Translation gives CATSGDRPYNEQFF.

This clone was detected once. The chain employs TRBV19 and TRBJ2-7; D gene unclear. The CDR3 runs to 14 residues. Germline V gene data show CDR1 as LNHDA and CDR2 as SQIVND (reference sequence). Trimming pared 5 bases from V and 2 bases from J, leaving 13 bases between. The CDR3 protein is CASSSSGQPYEQYF. Written as DNA, the CDR3 is TGTGCCAGTAGTTCGTCGGGTCAACCCTACGAGCAGTACTTC.

This clone was observed a handful of times. V usage is TRBV5-1 and J usage is TRBJ1-1; D might be TRBD1 (5 bases). Germline-derived CDR1 and CDR2 are SGHRS and YFSETQ. CDR3 length: 14 residues. V was cut by 3 bases and J by 2 bases, with 11 bases left in between. CDR3 protein: CASSYGGFNTEAFF. In DNA form, the CDR3 reads TGCGCCAGCAGCTACGGGGGGTTCAACACTGAAGCTTTCTTT.

The V and J genes are TRBV4-1 and TRBJ1-1; D is ambiguous. The CDR3 contains 16 residues. Looked up from germline, CDR1 is MGHRA and CDR2 is YSYEKL. V was clipped by 5 bases and J by 4 bases, with 20 bases between them. CDR3 residues: CASSKGRRAVITEAFF. The CDR3 DNA is TGCGCCAGCAGCAAGGGTCGGAGGGCGGTAATCACTGAAGCTTTCTTT.

This clone was observed a handful of times. This chain links TRBV2 with TRBJ1-4; TRBD1 is a possible D gene (6 bases). V dropped 6 bases and J dropped 8 bases, with 16 bases sitting between them. Germline V gene data show CDR1 as SNHLY and CDR2 as FYNNEI. The CDR3 has 14 residues. The CDR3 region has the DNA TGTGCCAGCAGCCTACAGGGTCTGGGCGAAAAACTGTTTTTT. Its translation is CASSLQGLGEKLFF.

The chain has TRBV7-8 and TRBJ2-5, with D perhaps TRBD1 (5 bases). Germline V lookup: CDR1 SGHVS, CDR2 FQNEAQ. V was pared by 1 base and J by 1 base, with 13 bases between. This CDR3 has 16 residues. This chain's CDR3 is CASSLVAGRIQETQYF. The DNA for the CDR3 is TGTGCCAGCAGCTTAGTAGCAGGGCGCATCCAAGAGACCCAGTACTTC. Full variable domain (outside the CDR3, taken from reference TRBV7-8 and TRBJ2-5): GAGVSQSPRYKVAKRGQDVALRCDPISGHVSLFWYQQALGQGPEFLTYFQNEAQLDKSGLPSDRFFAERPEGSVSTLKIQRTQQEDSAVYLCASSLVAGRIQETQYFGPGTRLLVL.

Here the CDR3 reads CASSLIGTELEQYF. CDR3 bases: TGTGCCAGCAGTTTAATCGGGACAGAGCTCGAGCAGTACTTC. The V call is TRBV11-2, the J call TRBJ2-7, with 7 bases lining up with TRBD1. The CDR3 covers 14 residues. CDR1 is SGHAT and CDR2 is FQNNGV in the germline V gene. The J segment lost 6 bases and the V segment lost 6 bases, leaving 11 bases of the junction unmatched.

This clone showed up just a few times. The genes are TRBV5-6 and TRBJ1-6; 10 bases map to TRBD1. The germline CDR1 and CDR2 sequences are SGHDT and YYEEEE. This CDR3 comprises 14 residues. Unmatched junction bases numbered 5, after V lost 7 bases and J lost 7 bases. CDR3 sequence: CASEGDRGNSPLHF. DNA for the CDR3: TGTGCCAGCGAGGGGGACAGGGGAAATTCACCCCTCCACTTT.

The chain uses TRBV19 and TRBJ1-1; D is perhaps TRBD1 (5 bases). Germline-derived CDR1 and CDR2 are LNHDA and SQIVND (reference sequence). The CDR3 is 13 amino acids. The V and J ends lost 6 bases and 2 bases respectively, with 10 bases between them. This CDR3 is CASSSTENTEAFF. CDR3 sequence (DNA): TGTGCCAGTAGCTCGACAGAAAACACTGAAGCTTTCTTT.

This clone appeared a few times. The V call is TRBV7-2, the J call TRBJ1-5, with D unresolved. CDR3 length: 13 amino acids. V was shortened by 7 bases and J by 0 bases, with 7 bases between the two germline ends. Germline values: CDR1 SGHTA, CDR2 FQGNSA. Here the CDR3 reads CASTENSNQPQHF. The CDR3 nucleotides are TGTGCCAGCACCGAGAATAGCAATCAGCCCCAGCATTTT. The whole variable domain, remainder taken from reference TRBV7-2 and TRBJ1-5, is GAGVSQSPSNKVTEKGKDVELRCDPISGHTALYWYRQSLGQGLEFLIYFQGNSAPDKSGLPSDRFSAERTGGSVSTLTIQRTQQEDSAVYLCASTENSNQPQHFGDGTRLSIL.

This rearrangement joins TRBV2 to TRBJ1-1; D gene ambiguous. The CDR3 spans 15 residues. V was shortened by 2 bases and J by 1 base, with 11 bases between the two germline ends. Germline CDR1 is SNHLY and CDR2 is FYNNEI. DNA for the CDR3: TGTGCCAGCAGTGAACCTGGACTTACGAACACTGAAGCTTTCTTT. Residues: CASSEPGLTNTEAFF.

This clone appeared a few times. The chain carries TRBV4-1 and TRBJ2-7; 7 nucleotides line up with TRBD1. Germline loops: CDR1 MGHRA, CDR2 YSYEKL. This CDR3 has 15 amino acids. The J segment lost 3 bases and the V segment lost 0 bases, leaving 5 bases of the junction unmatched. The CDR3 sequence: CASSQDRDRNYEQYF. The DNA for the CDR3 is TGCGCCAGCAGCCAAGATCGGGACAGAAACTACGAGCAGTACTTC.

V usage is TRBV6-5 and J usage is TRBJ1-1; the match to TRBD1 covers 7 bases. In germline, CDR1 is MNHEY, CDR2 SVGAGI. V shed 4 bases, J shed 5 bases, and the junction held 10 bases outside the gene matches. This CDR3 is built from 15 residues. The CDR3 protein is CASSSFTGVRTEAFF. In DNA, the CDR3 is TGTGCCAGCAGTTCGTTCACAGGGGTCAGGACTGAAGCTTTCTTT.

This chain links TRBV27 with TRBJ1-4; a possible D gene is TRBD1 (5 bases). Germline lookup yields CDR1 MNHEY and CDR2 SMNVEV (reference sequence). Trimming left V 5 bases short and J 7 bases short, with 14 bases between. CDR3 length: 14 residues. The CDR3 DNA sequence: TGTGCCAGCAGTCCGGGACTGCCTGTTGAAAAACTGTTTTTT. Its translation is CASSPGLPVEKLFF.

This clone was counted between two and nine times. This chain joins TRBV30 and TRBJ1-6, with D possibly being TRBD1 (6 bases). Germline V lookup: CDR1 GTSNPN, CDR2 SVGIG (reference sequence). The V end was cut by 5 bases, the J end by 2 bases, with 16 bases between. The CDR3 is 16 amino acids. The CDR3 spells CAWGSGEDAYNSPLHF. For the CDR3, the DNA is TGTGCCTGGGGTTCAGGGGAAGACGCCTATAATTCACCCCTCCACTTT.

This clone was seen just once. The CDR3 bases are TGTGCCAGCAGCTTATTTCAAAGCTTTTCCGATGAGCAGTTCTTC. Translating gives CASSLFQSFSDEQFF. The rearrangement links TRBV7-9 to TRBJ2-1; D not certain. Germline CDR1 SEHNR, CDR2 FQNEAQ (reference sequence). This CDR3 comprises 15 residues. The V gene lost 2 bases and the J gene lost 8 bases, with 16 bases spanning the gap.

This chain links TRBV30 with TRBJ2-1, with D possibly TRBD2 on 5 matching bases. Germline V gives CDR1 GTSNPN, CDR2 SVGIG (reference sequence). CDR3 length: 16 residues. Between the trimmed V and J ends, which lost 0 bases and 4 bases, there was a span of 16 bases. DNA for the CDR3: TGTGCCTGGAGTGTACGAAACGGAGGTTCATACAATGAGCAGTTCTTC. Amino acids: CAWSVRNGGSYNEQFF.

The chain carries TRBV30 and TRBJ2-7, with unresolved D. The germline V gene encodes CDR1 GTSNPN and CDR2 SVGIG (reference sequence). CDR3 size: 15 residues. Trimming removed 0 bases at V and 5 bases at J, with 17 bases between. The CDR3 DNA is TGTGCCTGGAGTGTAAGCCTTACAGCTCCTAACGAGCAGTACTTC. Translated: CAWSVSLTAPNEQYF.

CDR3 region: CASSLPRARGYTF. In DNA, the CDR3 is TGTGCCAGCAGCTTACCCAGGGCCCGCGGCTACACCTTC. This sequence joins TRBV7-2 and TRBJ1-2, with D possibly being TRBD1 (5 bases). The CDR3 consists of 13 residues. The germline gives CDR1 SGHTA, CDR2 FQGNSA. V lost 2 bases and J 8 bases, leaving 12 bases between the germline ends.

The chain joins TRBV5-1 to TRBJ1-1, with D uncertain. The V end was cut by 0 bases, the J end by 0 bases, with 6 bases between. The germline CDR1 and CDR2 sequences are SGHRS and YFSETQ. CDR3 size: 14 residues. CDR3 in amino acids: CASSLEQLNTEAFF. CDR3 nucleotides: TGCGCCAGCAGCTTGGAACAGCTGAACACTGAAGCTTTCTTT.